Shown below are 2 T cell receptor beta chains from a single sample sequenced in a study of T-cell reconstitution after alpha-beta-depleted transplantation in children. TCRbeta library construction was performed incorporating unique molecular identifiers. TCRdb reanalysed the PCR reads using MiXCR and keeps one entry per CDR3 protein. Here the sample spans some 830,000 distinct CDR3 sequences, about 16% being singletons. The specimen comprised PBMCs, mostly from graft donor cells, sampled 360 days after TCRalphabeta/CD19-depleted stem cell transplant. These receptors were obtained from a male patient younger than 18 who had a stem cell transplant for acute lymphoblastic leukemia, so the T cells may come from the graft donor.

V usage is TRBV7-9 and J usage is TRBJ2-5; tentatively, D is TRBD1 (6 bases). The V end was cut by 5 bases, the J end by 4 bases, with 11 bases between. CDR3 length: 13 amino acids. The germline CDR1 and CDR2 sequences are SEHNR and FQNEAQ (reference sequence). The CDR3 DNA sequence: TGTGCCAGCAGCCCCGGACAGATAGAGACCCAGTACTTC. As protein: CASSPGQIETQYF.

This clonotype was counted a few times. This chain's CDR3 is CASSLAPGGAGEKLFF. CDR3 nucleotides: TGCGCCAGCAGCTTGGCCCCAGGGGGGGCGGGTGAAAAACTGTTTTTT. This chain uses TRBV5-1 with TRBJ1-4; 7 bases are shared with TRBD1. The CDR3 spans 16 residues. V was pared by 0 bases and J by 7 bases, with 9 bases of the junction left unmatched. CDR1 is SGHRS and CDR2 is YFSETQ in the germline V gene.